This TCR beta chain was profiled in a study of blood T cell repertoires in COVID-19. Overall study context: The samples span acute and convalescent COVID-19 from the United States, Italy and Spain. PBMCs, B-cell-depleted T cells, or T cells provided the cDNA or gDNA that made up the material.

Original analysis: By means of reference gene primer amplification, nucleated cell counts were estimated. Assay used: immunoSEQ multiplex PCR; TCRdb lists only in-frame clones, some missing. V and J calls and clone size are given by that table; D and trimming were obtained from the DNA. In the table there are some 160,000 clones, roughly three quarters of which are singletons. Germline CDR1 KGHSH, CDR2 LQKENI. CDR3 size: 16 residues. V dropped 4 bases and J dropped 4; count of bases not matched to a gene: 10. The chain employs TRBV18 and TRBJ1-5; TRBD1 aligns across 7 bases. The sequenced material came from peripheral blood. This clonotype was sampled from a man aged 50-59 years with active or convalescent COVID-19. The CDR3 is CASSLDRPKGNQPQHF. Written as DNA, the CDR3 is TGTGCCAGCTCACTGGACAGGCCAAAGGGGAATCAGCCCCAGCATTTT.